Presented here are 5 T cell receptor beta chains from one specimen sequenced in a study of cytomegalovirus exposure and HLA in healthy donors. Primers included in the PCR were 60 Vbeta and 13 Jbeta primers. Libraries were prepared by immunoSEQ multiplex PCR; TCRdb keeps only in-frame clonotypes and omits some of them. This sample carries approximately 160,000 clones, 68% of them seen once, and the ten largest clones take approximately 1.5%. Material: PBMCs. The receptors shown here come from a middle-aged man in good health and CMV-seronegative.

The chain is built from TRBV6-8 and TRBJ2-5, with 12 bases aligning to TRBD2. Germline V gene sequence: CDR1 MNHGY, CDR2 SAAAGT. With V trimmed by 6 bases and J by 6 bases, 8 bases remained unmatched. This CDR3 has 15 amino acids. The CDR3 DNA sequence: TGTGCCAGCAGGCTAGCGGGGGGGCCATGGAAGACCCAGTACTTC. This gives the protein CASRLAGGPWKTQYF.

A remark on this clone: Other DNA sequences in the same sample also yield this CDR3. The V gene is TRBV9, the J gene TRBJ2-3; the D gene is possibly TRBD1 (7 bases). Germline-derived CDR1 and CDR2 are SGDLS and YYNGEE. Deletions cut 2 bases from V and 3 bases from J, with 13 bases between. The CDR3 covers 15 residues. The CDR3 DNA sequence: TGTGCCAGCAGCGTCAGGGGGGATAGTACAGATACGCAGTATTTT. Protein: CASSVRGDSTDTQYF.

This clone occurred a few times. The V gene is TRBV28, the J gene TRBJ1-5; maybe TRBD1 (5 bases). The germline V gene has CDR1 MDHEN and CDR2 SYDVKM. Trimming left V 3 bases short and J 5 bases short, with 8 bases between. The CDR3 covers 13 residues. CDR3 residues: CASSFDRYQPQHF. In DNA form, the CDR3 reads TGTGCCAGCAGTTTCGACAGATATCAGCCCCAGCATTTT.

This sequence joins TRBV4-3 and TRBJ1-2; perhaps TRBD1 as D (6 bases). Trimming pared 3 bases from V and 1 base from J, leaving 12 bases between. This CDR3 comprises 15 residues. CDR1 is LGHNA, CDR2 YSLEER, per germline. The DNA for the CDR3 is TGCGCCAGCAGCCACGGGACACTAGATAACTATGGCTACACCTTC. It yields the protein CASSHGTLDNYGYTF.

The chain links TRBV5-1 to TRBJ1-1, with unresolved D. CDR1 is SGHRS, CDR2 YFSETQ, per germline. The CDR3 totals 15 residues. V was pared by 0 bases and J by 0 bases, with 9 bases between. The CDR3 DNA reads as TGCGCCAGCAGCTTGGCCGTACAGATGAACACTGAAGCTTTCTTT. It translates to CASSLAVQMNTEAFF.